Listed below are T cell receptor beta chains from one sample, sequenced in a study of T cell responses to AZD1222 COVID-19 vaccine. Data came from immunoSEQ multiplex PCR; TCRdb stores just in-frame clones and leaves some out. Here the sample spans under 200,000 clones, 88% being singletons. The input for sequencing was peripheral blood, taken 28 days after the second AZD1222 dose. These receptors originate from an adult who received the AZD1222 COVID-19 vaccine. The CDR3 runs from the conserved cysteine through the conserved F or W. The D gene is left open where the match is weak. Size values are once, few and many counts, or a class for expanded clones, and some rows have none.

clone_size j_call d_call v_call cdr3_aa cdr3_nt
NA TRBJ2-3 NA TRBV20-1 CSTSPTDTQYF TGCAGCACTAGTCCCACAGATACGCAGTATTTT
NA TRBJ1-2 NA TRBV5-6 CASSLGGSNYGYTF TGTGCCAGCAGCTTGGGAGGGTCTAACTATGGCTACACCTTC
NA TRBJ2-5 TRBD1 TRBV2 CASSRNRGQETQYF TGTGCCAGCAGTAGAAACAGGGGACAAGAGACCCAGTACTTC
NA TRBJ2-1 NA TRBV9 CASSVAAGSYNEQFF TGTGCCAGCAGCGTAGCGGCCGGGAGCTACAATGAGCAGTTCTTC
NA TRBJ2-6 NA TRBV28 CASSLLVAGANVLTF TGTGCCAGCAGTTTGCTGGTGGCGGGGGCCAACGTCCTGACTTTC
NA TRBJ2-7 NA TRBV6-5 CASSYSEVEPYEQYF TGTGCCAGCAGTTACTCAGAGGTCGAGCCCTACGAGCAGTACTTC
NA TRBJ1-4 NA TRBV6-5 CASRQQHGAEKLFF TGTGCCAGCAGACAACAACATGGGGCTGAAAAACTGTTTTTT
NA TRBJ1-2 NA TRBV28 CASSSLQRGYTF TGTGCCAGCAGTTCCCTTCAGAGAGGCTACACCTTC
NA TRBJ2-3 TRBD2 TRBV5-1 CASSFGLAGVVDTQYF TGCGCCAGCAGCTTCGGACTAGCGGGAGTGGTAGATACGCAGTATTTT
NA TRBJ2-5 NA TRBV30 CAWTPSQETQYF TGTGCCTGGACTCCCTCCCAAGAGACCCAGTACTTC
few TRBJ2-1 NA TRBV4-3 CASSQDWVGYEQFF TGCGCCAGCAGCCAAGATTGGGTGGGCTATGAGCAGTTCTTC
once TRBJ1-3 NA TRBV30 CAWIGREWPGNTIYF TGTGCCTGGATAGGTAGGGAATGGCCTGGAAACACCATATATTTT
NA TRBJ2-1 TRBD2 TRBV29-1 CSVASGLAAYNEQFF TGCAGCGTTGCCTCGGGACTAGCGGCTTACAATGAGCAGTTCTTC
NA TRBJ2-1 NA TRBV6-5 CASSYSSTDYNEQFF TGTGCCAGCAGTTACTCGAGTACGGATTACAATGAGCAGTTCTTC
NA TRBJ2-1 TRBD2 TRBV6-6 CASSRRLAGGPNEQFF TGTGCCAGCAGTCGACGACTAGCGGGAGGGCCGAATGAGCAGTTCTTC
NA TRBJ2-7 NA TRBV6-2/TRBV6-3 CASSYSSGPYEQYF TGTGCCAGCAGTTACTCATCTGGGCCCTACGAGCAGTACTTC
few TRBJ2-7 TRBD2 TRBV6-2/TRBV6-3 CASSYGLAAYEQYF TGTGCCAGCAGTTACGGACTAGCGGCCTACGAGCAGTACTTC
NA TRBJ1-2 NA TRBV12-3/TRBV12-4 CASSPAWGGYTF TGTGCCAGCAGTCCCGCTTGGGGGGGCTACACCTTC
NA TRBJ1-6 TRBD1 TRBV11-3 CASSLGQGNSPLHF TGTGCCAGCAGCTTGGGACAGGGGAATTCACCCCTCCACTTT
few TRBJ1-4 NA TRBV7-9 CASSLGQAINEKLFF TGTGCCAGCAGCTTAGGACAGGCCATCAATGAAAAACTGTTTTTT
NA TRBJ2-7 TRBD1 TRBV15 CATSRDRQGRDEQYF TGTGCCACCAGCAGAGATAGACAGGGGAGAGACGAGCAGTACTTC
NA TRBJ2-7 TRBD2 TRBV29-1 CSVGLAASYEQYF TGCAGCGTTGGGCTAGCGGCCTCCTACGAGCAGTACTTC
NA TRBJ2-3 NA TRBV4-2 CASSQEVFIGTQYF TGTGCCAGCAGCCAAGAAGTTTTCATAGGGACGCAGTATTTT
NA TRBJ1-4 NA TRBV18 CASSTGYRGTGNEKLFF TGTGCCAGCTCAACCGGTTATAGGGGGACGGGTAATGAAAAACTGTTTTTT
NA TRBJ2-1 NA TRBV7-2 CASSLAGPKDEQFF TGTGCCAGCAGCTTGGCGGGGCCGAAGGATGAGCAGTTCTTC
NA TRBJ1-5 NA TRBV28 CASSGSNQPQHF TGTGCCAGCAGTGGTAGCAATCAGCCCCAGCATTTT
NA TRBJ1-2 TRBD1 TRBV29-1 CSADPDRNYGYTF TGCAGCGCTGACCCGGACAGGAACTATGGCTACACCTTC
NA TRBJ2-7 TRBD2 TRBV20-1 CSASSQRGTYEQYF TGCAGTGCTAGTAGCCAGCGGGGGACCTACGAGCAGTACTTC
few TRBJ1-1 NA TRBV19 CASLDDMNTEAFF TGTGCCAGTTTGGATGACATGAACACTGAAGCTTTCTTT
NA TRBJ1-1 NA TRBV2 CASIADMNTEAFF TGTGCCAGCATTGCGGACATGAACACTGAAGCTTTCTTT
NA TRBJ2-5 TRBD1 TRBV9 CASSAGTGEETQYF TGTGCCAGCAGCGCCGGGACAGGGGAGGAGACCCAGTACTTC
NA TRBJ2-7 NA TRBV14 CASSPRTTGEQYF TGTGCCAGCAGCCCTCGGACTACCGGCGAGCAGTACTTC
once TRBJ2-7 TRBD2 TRBV7-2 CASSGERGSYEQYF TGTGCCAGCAGCGGCGAGCGGGGCTCCTACGAGCAGTACTTC
NA TRBJ1-2 NA TRBV7-9 CASSSRTVGYTF TGTGCCAGCAGCTCCCGGACAGTGGGCTACACCTTC
NA TRBJ2-1 TRBD2 TRBV6-2/TRBV6-3 CASSYRTSGFIYNEQFF TGTGCCAGCAGTTACAGAACTAGCGGGTTCATTTACAATGAGCAGTTCTTC
NA TRBJ2-5 NA TRBV2 CASRGTLAGETQYF TGTGCCAGCCGTGGGACACTGGCAGGGGAGACCCAGTACTTC
once TRBJ1-1 NA TRBV6-2/TRBV6-3 CASSWSVGGQAEAFF TGTGCCAGCAGTTGGTCCGTTGGGGGGCAGGCTGAAGCTTTCTTT
once TRBJ2-7 TRBD2 TRBV2 CASSDGLADLYEQYF TGTGCCAGCAGCGACGGACTAGCGGACCTCTACGAGCAGTACTTC
NA TRBJ2-1 NA TRBV7-3 CASSLNSGSYNEQFF TGTGCCAGCAGCTTAAATAGCGGATCCTACAATGAGCAGTTCTTC
NA TRBJ1-1 NA TRBV6-6 CASRPQGRTAFF TGTGCCAGCAGACCCCAGGGCCGCACGGCTTTCTTT
NA TRBJ2-5 TRBD2 TRBV5-1 CASSLGVSSGGSWGQYF TGCGCCAGCAGCTTGGGAGTTTCTAGCGGGGGATCTTGGGGCCAGTACTTC
NA TRBJ2-7 NA TRBV10-3 CAISESTGSYEQYF TGTGCCATCAGTGAGTCGACGGGCAGTTACGAGCAGTACTTC
few TRBJ2-7 TRBD2 TRBV9 CASSPGLAGGSGEQYF TGTGCCAGCAGCCCGGGACTAGCGGGAGGATCAGGCGAGCAGTACTTC
NA TRBJ2-3 TRBD2 TRBV5-4 CASSPSGGITDTQYF TGTGCCAGCAGCCCCTCCGGGGGGATCACAGATACGCAGTATTTT
NA TRBJ1-6 NA TRBV14 CASSQVPGDHNSPLHF TGTGCCAGCAGCCAAGTGCCAGGGGACCATAATTCACCCCTCCACTTT
NA TRBJ2-7 TRBD2 TRBV6-5 CASSYLSGTHPYEQYF TGTGCCAGCAGTTACCTCAGCGGGACTCATCCCTACGAGCAGTACTTC
NA TRBJ2-7 NA TRBV28 CASSPPFSRQYF TGTGCCAGCAGCCCGCCTTTTTCCCGGCAGTACTTC
NA TRBJ1-4 TRBD1 TRBV29-1 CSVITGTGKFIEKLFF TGCAGCGTCATAACCGGGACAGGGAAGTTTATAGAAAAACTGTTTTTT
NA TRBJ2-5 NA TRBV6-1 CASSEGGFTETQYF TGTGCCAGCAGTGAAGGGGGGTTTACAGAGACCCAGTACTTC
NA TRBJ1-5 NA TRBV6-5 CASGTPGNQPQHF TGTGCCAGCGGGACACCGGGCAATCAGCCCCAGCATTTT
NA TRBJ2-2 NA TRBV27 CATATTGELFF TGTGCCACCGCAACCACCGGGGAGCTGTTTTTT
NA TRBJ1-6 NA TRBV28 CASHVRAYNSPLHF TGTGCCAGCCACGTCAGGGCCTATAATTCACCCCTCCACTTT
once TRBJ2-7 NA TRBV11-2 CASSSIVEQYF TGTGCCAGCAGCTCGATAGTGGAGCAGTACTTC
NA TRBJ2-3 TRBD1 TRBV5-4 CASSLEDRESDTQYF TGTGCCAGCAGCTTGGAGGACAGGGAGAGTGATACGCAGTATTTT
NA TRBJ1-4 NA TRBV10-3 CAISAQGGEEKLFF TGTGCCATCAGTGCACAGGGTGGGGAAGAAAAACTGTTTTTT